These 9 T cell receptor beta chains originate from one sample sequenced in a study of blood T cell repertoires in COVID-19. Using immunoSEQ multiplex PCR, the repertoire was profiled, and TCRdb retains in-frame clones only, with some absent. The top ten hold less than 35% of the sample, which has roughly 85,000 clones, 80% to 90% seen once. Sequencing input: peripheral blood. These receptors were obtained from a man aged 45-65 years with active or convalescent COVID-19.

The V call is TRBV6-5, the J call TRBJ2-3; 11 nucleotides align to TRBD1. Trimming removed 11 bases from V and 8 bases from J; junction bases left unmatched: 12. This CDR3 has 14 amino acids. In germline, CDR1 is MNHEY, CDR2 SVGAGI. The CDR3 nucleotides are TGTGCCGGGCGGGACAGGGGGACTTCAGGTACGCAGTATTTT. It translates to CAGRDRGTSGTQYF.

The chain uses TRBV10-3 and TRBJ2-3; 8 bases fit TRBD1. Trimming took 2 bases from V and 2 from J; bases not matched to a gene: 3. Germline values: CDR1 ENHRY, CDR2 SYGVKD. CDR3 length: 15 residues. In DNA form, the CDR3 reads TGTGCCATCAGTGAGGGACAGGGAAACACAGATACGCAGTATTTT. Protein product: CAISEGQGNTDTQYF.

The chain joins TRBV7-9 to TRBJ2-1, with 12 bases fitting TRBD2. The CDR3 extends over 15 amino acids. Trimming cost V 5 bases and J 7 bases; bases outside gene matches: 6. In germline, CDR1 is SEHNR, CDR2 FQNEAQ (reference sequence). The DNA for the CDR3 is TGTGCCAGCAGCCGGGGACTAGCGGGTGTAAATGAGCAGTTCTTC. Amino acids: CASSRGLAGVNEQFF.

The rearrangement links TRBV2 to TRBJ1-3; D not resolved. The length of the CDR3 is 15 residues. The germline gives CDR1 SNHLY, CDR2 FYNNEI. Trimming removed 5 bases at V and 4 bases at J, with 15 bases between. CDR3 in amino acids: CASSSSLEAGNTIYF. The CDR3 DNA follows: TGTGCCAGCAGTTCCTCACTAGAAGCAGGAAACACCATATATTTT.

The chain couples TRBV7-9 to TRBJ1-3; possible D gene TRBD1, 6 bases. The germline V gene encodes CDR1 SEHNR and CDR2 FQNEAQ (reference sequence). Trimming removed 5 bases at V and 3 bases at J, with 20 bases between. The CDR3 runs to 17 residues. The chain's CDR3 is CASSHKTGLTGGNTIYF. The DNA of the CDR3 is TGTGCCAGCAGCCACAAGACAGGATTGACGGGTGGAAACACCATATATTTT.

This clone was picked up a small number of times. This chain links TRBV18 with TRBJ1-4; D unclear. V lost 2 bases to trimming and J lost 7 bases, with 8 bases between them. This CDR3 is built from 13 residues. Per germline, CDR1 KGHSH and CDR2 LQKENI. The CDR3 is CASSPKEGEKLFF. CDR3 nucleotides: TGTGCCAGCTCACCAAAAGAGGGTGAAAAACTGTTTTTT. Looking up the rest from reference TRBV18 and TRBJ1-4 gives the full variable domain: NAGVMQNPRHLVRRRGQEARLRCSPMKGHSHVYWYRQLPEEGLKFMVYLQKENIIDESGMPKERFSAEFPKEGPSILRIQQVVRGDSAAYFCASSPKEGEKLFFGSGTQLSVL.

The chain links TRBV6-5 to TRBJ2-7, with 9 positions matching TRBD1. CDR3 length: 14 amino acids. Losses at the gene ends were 6 bases for V and 2 bases for J; bases not matched to a gene: 5. Germline V gene lookup returns CDR1 MNHEY and CDR2 SVGAGI. CDR3 protein: CASRPTGGAYEQYF. The CDR3 nucleotides are TGTGCCAGCAGACCGACAGGGGGAGCCTACGAGCAGTACTTC.

The V and J genes are TRBV3-1 (or the pseudogene TRBV3-2) and TRBJ2-5; TRBD2 aligns across 12 bases. The germline V gene encodes CDR1 LGHDT and CDR2 YNNKEL (reference sequence). The CDR3 covers 15 residues. V lost 4 bases to trimming and J lost 4 bases; unmatched junction nucleotides: 4. The CDR3 sequence is CASSRRTSGIETQYF. In nucleotides, the CDR3 is TGTGCCAGCAGCCGCCGGACTAGCGGGATAGAGACCCAGTACTTC.

The chain uses TRBV6-2 or TRBV6-3 and TRBJ2-1, with 9 positions matching TRBD2. Germline CDR1 is MNHEY and CDR2 is SVGEGT. Unmatched junction bases numbered 3, after V lost 2 bases and J lost 4 bases. The length of the CDR3 is 15 residues. The CDR3 nucleotides are TGTGCCAGCAGTTACGGTCTAGCGGGGTACAATGAGCAGTTCTTC. Residues: CASSYGLAGYNEQFF.